What follows is one T cell receptor beta chain and its context. The antigen remains undetermined. The length of the CDR3 is 14 residues. V was pared by 6 bases and J by 3 bases, with 5 bases of the junction left unmatched. Germline CDR1 is SQVTM and CDR2 is ANQGSEA. CDR3 and TCR beta VDJ profiling relied on a genomic DNA template. TCRdb re-called the reads with MiXCR, one entry per CDR3 protein. The data show roughly 500,000 distinct CDR3 sequences, less than 35% seen once. The sample is drawn from a study of CD8+CD57+ T cells in acquired aplastic anemia. Study background: Isolated CD4+ and CD8+ cells, once sorted, yielded DNA averaging roughly 3.4 ug. Study results and limitations: Over 25 CD8+ CDR3 sequences occurred in both the patients and the controls. Between the patient and control groups, CD8+ Simpson's diversity did not differ significantly.

CD8+CD57+ cell expansion had been shown by flow cytometry in patients chosen for sequencing. Untreated patients provided the blood samples, with no therapy given before sampling. The sequence came from a human donor with aplastic anemia. This chain joins TRBV29-1 and TRBJ2-1, with TRBD2 identical over 10 bases. The sequencing input was sorted CD4+, CD8+, or CD8+CD57+ T cells (not recorded which) from PBMCs. The CDR3 region has the DNA TGCAGCGTGATACTAGCGGGGCACTACAATGAGCAGTTCTTC. It specifies CSVILAGHYNEQFF.